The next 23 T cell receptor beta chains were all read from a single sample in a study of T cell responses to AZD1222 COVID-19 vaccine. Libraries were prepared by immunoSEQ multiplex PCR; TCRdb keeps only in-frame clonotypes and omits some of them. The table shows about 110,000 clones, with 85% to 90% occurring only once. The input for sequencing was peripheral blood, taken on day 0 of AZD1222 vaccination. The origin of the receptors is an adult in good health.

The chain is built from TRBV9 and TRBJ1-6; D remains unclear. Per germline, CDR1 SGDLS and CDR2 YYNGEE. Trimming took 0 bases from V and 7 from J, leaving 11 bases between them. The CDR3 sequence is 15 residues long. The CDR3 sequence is CASSVGQVANSPLHF. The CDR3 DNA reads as TGTGCCAGCAGCGTAGGTCAGGTCGCAAATTCACCCCTCCACTTT.

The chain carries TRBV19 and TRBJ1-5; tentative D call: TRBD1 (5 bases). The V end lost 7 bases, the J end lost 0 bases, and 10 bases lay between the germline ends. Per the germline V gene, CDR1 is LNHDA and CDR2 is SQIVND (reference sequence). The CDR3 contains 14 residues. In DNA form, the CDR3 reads TGTGCCAGTATGGGGGATTATAGCAATCAGCCCCAGCATTTT. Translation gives CASMGDYSNQPQHF.

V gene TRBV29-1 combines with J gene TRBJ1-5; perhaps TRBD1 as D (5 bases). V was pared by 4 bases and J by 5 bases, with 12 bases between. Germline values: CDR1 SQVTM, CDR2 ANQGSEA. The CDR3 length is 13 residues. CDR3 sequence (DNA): TGCAGCGTTGTCCAGGGCCGGGATCAGCCCCAGCATTTT. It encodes CSVVQGRDQPQHF.

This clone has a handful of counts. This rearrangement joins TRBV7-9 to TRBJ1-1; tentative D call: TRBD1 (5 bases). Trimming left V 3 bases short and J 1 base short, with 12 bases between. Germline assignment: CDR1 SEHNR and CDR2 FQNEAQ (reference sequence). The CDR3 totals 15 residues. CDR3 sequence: CASSFLLTENTEAFF. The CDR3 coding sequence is TGTGCCAGCAGCTTTCTCCTGACAGAGAACACTGAAGCTTTCTTT.

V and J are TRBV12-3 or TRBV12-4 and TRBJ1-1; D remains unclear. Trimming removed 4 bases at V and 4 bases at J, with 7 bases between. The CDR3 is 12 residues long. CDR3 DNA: TGTGCCAGCAGTTACGGGGTCACTGAAGCTTTCTTT. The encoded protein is CASSYGVTEAFF.

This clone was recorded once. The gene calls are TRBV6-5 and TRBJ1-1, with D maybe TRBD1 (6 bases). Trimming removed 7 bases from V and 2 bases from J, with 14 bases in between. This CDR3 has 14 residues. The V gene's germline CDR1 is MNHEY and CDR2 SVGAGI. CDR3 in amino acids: CASTRPGVNTEAFF. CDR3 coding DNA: TGTGCCAGCACCCGGCCAGGGGTAAACACTGAAGCTTTCTTT.

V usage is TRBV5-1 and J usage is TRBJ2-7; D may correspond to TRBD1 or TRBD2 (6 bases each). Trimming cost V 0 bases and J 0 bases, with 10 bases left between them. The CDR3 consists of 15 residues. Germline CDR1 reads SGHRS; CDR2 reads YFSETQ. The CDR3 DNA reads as TGCGCCAGCAGCTTGGGAGGGGGGACCTCCTACGAGCAGTACTTC. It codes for CASSLGGGTSYEQYF. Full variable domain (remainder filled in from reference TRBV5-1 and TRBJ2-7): KAGVTQTPRYLIKTRGQQVTLSCSPISGHRSVSWYQQTPGQGLQFLFEYFSETQRNKGNFPGRFSGRQFSNSRSEMNVSTLELGDSALYLCASSLGGGTSYEQYFGPGTRLTVT.

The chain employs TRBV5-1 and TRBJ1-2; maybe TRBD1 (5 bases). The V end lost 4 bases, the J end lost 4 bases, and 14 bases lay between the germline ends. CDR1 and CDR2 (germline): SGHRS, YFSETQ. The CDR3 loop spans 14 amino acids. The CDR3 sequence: CASSRDFGSYGYTF. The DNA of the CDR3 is TGCGCCAGCAGCAGGGACTTCGGAAGCTATGGCTACACCTTC.

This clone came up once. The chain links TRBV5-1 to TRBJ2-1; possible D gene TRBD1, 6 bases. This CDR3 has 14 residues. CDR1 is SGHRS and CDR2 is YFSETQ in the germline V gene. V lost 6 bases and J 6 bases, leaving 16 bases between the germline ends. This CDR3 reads CASMKSQGLNEQFF. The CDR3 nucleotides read TGCGCCAGCATGAAGTCCCAGGGGCTCAATGAGCAGTTCTTC.

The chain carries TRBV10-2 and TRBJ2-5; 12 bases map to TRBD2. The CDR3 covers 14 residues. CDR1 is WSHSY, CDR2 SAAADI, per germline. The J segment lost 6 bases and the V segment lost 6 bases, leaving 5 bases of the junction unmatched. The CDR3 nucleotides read TGCGCCAGCAGAGAACTAGCGGGGGGCCAGACCCAGTACTTC. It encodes CASRELAGGQTQYF.

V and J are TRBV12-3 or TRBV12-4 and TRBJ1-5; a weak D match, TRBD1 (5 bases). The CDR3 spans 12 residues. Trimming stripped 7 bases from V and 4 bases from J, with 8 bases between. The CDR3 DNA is TGTGCCAGCAATAGGGGTAATCAGCCCCAGCATTTT. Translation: CASNRGNQPQHF.

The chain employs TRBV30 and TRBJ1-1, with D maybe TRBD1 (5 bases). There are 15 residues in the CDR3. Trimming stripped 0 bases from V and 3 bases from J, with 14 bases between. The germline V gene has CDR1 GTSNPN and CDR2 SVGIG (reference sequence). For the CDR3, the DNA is TGTGCCTGGAGTGTTCCACTAAGGGACGACACTGAAGCTTTCTTT. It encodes CAWSVPLRDDTEAFF.

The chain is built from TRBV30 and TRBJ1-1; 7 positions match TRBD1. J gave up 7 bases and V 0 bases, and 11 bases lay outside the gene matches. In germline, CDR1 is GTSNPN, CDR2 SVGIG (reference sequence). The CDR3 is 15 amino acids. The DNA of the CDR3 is TGTGCCTGGAGTGTACAAGGAGGGGGCGGGGGTGAAGCTTTCTTT. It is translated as CAWSVQGGGGGEAFF.

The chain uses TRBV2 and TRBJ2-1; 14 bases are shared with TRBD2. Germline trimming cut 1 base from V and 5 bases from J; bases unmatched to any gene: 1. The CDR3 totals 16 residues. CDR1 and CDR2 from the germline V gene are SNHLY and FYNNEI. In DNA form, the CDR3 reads TGTGCCAGCAGTGAAGAGGGACTAGCGGGGGACAATGAGCAGTTCTTC. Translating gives CASSEEGLAGDNEQFF.

The CDR3: CASSSQGASYTEAFF. The CDR3 DNA is TGTGCCAGCAGCTCACAGGGGGCGTCTTACACTGAAGCTTTCTTT. This sequence joins TRBV6-2 or TRBV6-3 and TRBJ1-1; 9 nucleotides line up with TRBD1. This CDR3 has 15 residues. V shed 6 bases, J shed 3 bases, and the junction held 8 bases outside the gene matches. In germline, CDR1 is MNHEY, CDR2 SVGEGT.

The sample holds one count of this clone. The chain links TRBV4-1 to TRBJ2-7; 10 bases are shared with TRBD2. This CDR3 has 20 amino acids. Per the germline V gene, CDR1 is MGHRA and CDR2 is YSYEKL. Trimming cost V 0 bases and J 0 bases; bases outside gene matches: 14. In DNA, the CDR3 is TGCGCCAGCAGCCAAGATGAGGCTCTAGCGGGGGCCTCCAGCTCCTACGAGCAGTACTTC. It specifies CASSQDEALAGASSSYEQYF.

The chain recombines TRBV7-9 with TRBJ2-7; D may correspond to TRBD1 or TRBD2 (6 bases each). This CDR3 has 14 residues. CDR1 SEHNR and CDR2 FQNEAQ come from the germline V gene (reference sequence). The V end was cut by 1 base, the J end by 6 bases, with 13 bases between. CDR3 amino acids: CASSLGRGQVEQYF. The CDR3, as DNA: TGTGCCAGCAGCTTAGGCCGGGGGCAGGTCGAGCAGTACTTC.

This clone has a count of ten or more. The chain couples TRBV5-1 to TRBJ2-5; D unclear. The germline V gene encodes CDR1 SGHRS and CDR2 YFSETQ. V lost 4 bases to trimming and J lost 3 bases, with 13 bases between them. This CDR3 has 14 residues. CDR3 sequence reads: CASSGWNVEETQYF. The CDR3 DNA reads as TGCGCCAGCAGCGGGTGGAACGTCGAAGAGACCCAGTACTTC.

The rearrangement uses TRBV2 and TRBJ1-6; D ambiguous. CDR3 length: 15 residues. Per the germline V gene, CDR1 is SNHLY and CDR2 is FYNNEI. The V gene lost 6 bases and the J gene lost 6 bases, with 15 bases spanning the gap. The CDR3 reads CASRRSPTLNSPLHF. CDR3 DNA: TGTGCCAGCAGAAGGAGCCCCACTCTTAATTCACCCCTCCACTTT.

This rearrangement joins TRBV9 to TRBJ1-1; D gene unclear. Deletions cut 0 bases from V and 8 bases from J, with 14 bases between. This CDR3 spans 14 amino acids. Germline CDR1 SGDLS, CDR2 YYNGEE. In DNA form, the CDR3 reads TGTGCCAGCAGCGTAGACCAGTTCTTGGGAGAAGCTTTCTTT. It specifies CASSVDQFLGEAFF. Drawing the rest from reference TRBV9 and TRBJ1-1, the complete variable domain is DSGVTQTPKHLITATGQRVTLRCSPRSGDLSVYWYQQSLDQGLQFLIQYYNGEERAKGNILERFSAQQFPDLHSELNLSSLELGDSALYFCASSVDQFLGEAFFGQGTRLTVV.

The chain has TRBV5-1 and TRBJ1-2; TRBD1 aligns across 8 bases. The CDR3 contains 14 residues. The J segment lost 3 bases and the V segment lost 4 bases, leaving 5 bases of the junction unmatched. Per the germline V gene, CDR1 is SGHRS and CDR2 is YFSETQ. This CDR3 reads CASSPTGADYGYTF. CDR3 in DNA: TGCGCCAGCAGCCCGACAGGGGCGGACTATGGCTACACCTTC.

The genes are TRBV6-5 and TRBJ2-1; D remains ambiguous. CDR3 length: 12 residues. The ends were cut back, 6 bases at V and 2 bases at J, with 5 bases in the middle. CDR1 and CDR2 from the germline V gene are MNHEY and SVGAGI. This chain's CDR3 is CASSPPYNEQFF. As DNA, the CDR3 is TGTGCCAGCAGCCCACCCTACAATGAGCAGTTCTTC.

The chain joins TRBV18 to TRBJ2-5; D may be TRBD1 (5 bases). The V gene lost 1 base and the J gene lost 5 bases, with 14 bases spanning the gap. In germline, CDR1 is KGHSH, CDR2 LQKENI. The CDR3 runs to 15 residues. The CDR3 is CASSPQRGPPETQYF. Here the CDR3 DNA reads TGTGCCAGCTCACCACAAAGGGGCCCCCCGGAGACCCAGTACTTC. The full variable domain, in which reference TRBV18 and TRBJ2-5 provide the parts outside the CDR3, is NAGVMQNPRHLVRRRGQEARLRCSPMKGHSHVYWYRQLPEEGLKFMVYLQKENIIDESGMPKERFSAEFPKEGPSILRIQQVVRGDSAAYFCASSPQRGPPETQYFGPGTRLLVL.